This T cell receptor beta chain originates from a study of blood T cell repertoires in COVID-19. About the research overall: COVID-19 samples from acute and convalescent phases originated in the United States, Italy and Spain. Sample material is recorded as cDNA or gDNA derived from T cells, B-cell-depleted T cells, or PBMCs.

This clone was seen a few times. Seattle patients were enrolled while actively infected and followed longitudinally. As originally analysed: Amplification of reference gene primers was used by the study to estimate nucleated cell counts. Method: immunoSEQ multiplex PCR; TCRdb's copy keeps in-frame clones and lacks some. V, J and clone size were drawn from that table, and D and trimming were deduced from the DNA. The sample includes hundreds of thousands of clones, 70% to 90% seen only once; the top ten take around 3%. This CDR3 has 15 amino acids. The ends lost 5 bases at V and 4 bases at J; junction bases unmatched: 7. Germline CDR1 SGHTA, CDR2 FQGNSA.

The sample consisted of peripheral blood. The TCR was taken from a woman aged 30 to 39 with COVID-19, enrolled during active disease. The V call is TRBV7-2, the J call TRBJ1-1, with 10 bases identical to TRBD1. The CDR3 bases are TGTGCCAGCAGCCCTAGTGGGGACAGGGGCACTGAAGCTTTCTTT. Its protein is CASSPSGDRGTEAFF.